This TCR beta chain was identified during a study of blood T cell repertoires in COVID-19. Study-level information: Whether acute or convalescent, the COVID-19 samples came from the United States, Italy and Spain. The cDNA or gDNA used as material had been derived from T cells, B-cell-depleted T cells, or PBMCs.

Original methodology: Amplification of reference gene primers was used by the study to estimate nucleated cell counts. Sequencing used immunoSEQ multiplex PCR; TCRdb keeps in-frame clones, though not all of them. Clonal size and the V and J genes are those of that table, whereas D and trimming came from the DNA. Among 150,000 to 200,000 clones listed, 85% to 90% were seen once. The germline gives CDR1 LNHDA, CDR2 SQIVND (reference sequence). The CDR3 runs 15 residues. J lost 4 bases, V lost 6 bases, and 7 bases had no gene match. Source material: peripheral blood. The chain recombines TRBV19 with TRBJ2-5; 11 bases match TRBD2. The receptor was isolated from a man aged 35 to 55 with active or convalescent COVID-19. DNA for the CDR3: TGTGCCAGTAGGGGTTGGCTAGCGGGAGGAGAGACCCAGTACTTC. Translating it yields CASRGWLAGGETQYF.